The 21 T cell receptor beta chains listed next were all sequenced from one sample in a study of cytomegalovirus exposure and HLA in healthy donors. In the PCR, 60 Vbeta and 13 Jbeta primers were used. The data were produced by immunoSEQ multiplex PCR, yet TCRdb's version contains in-frame clones alone and is incomplete. The data contain 150,000 or so clones, approximately 81% of them seen just once; the ten biggest clones take up 0.95% to 1.3%. Sequences were obtained from PBMCs. Receptors originate from a man under 40 in good health and CMV-seronegative.

The CDR3 here is CAISAQGVGNYGYTF. CDR3 bases: TGTGCCATCAGTGCACAGGGGGTCGGCAACTATGGCTACACCTTC. The V gene is TRBV10-3, the J gene TRBJ1-2; 8 positions agree with TRBD1. In germline, CDR1 is ENHRY, CDR2 SYGVKD. The V and J ends lost 4 bases and 2 bases, in that order; junction bases with no gene match: 6. This CDR3 comprises 15 residues.

The chain couples TRBV30 to TRBJ1-2, with D perhaps matching TRBD1 (6 bases). Deletions cut 5 bases from V and 6 bases from J, with 16 bases between. CDR1 and CDR2 from the germline V gene are GTSNPN and SVGIG (reference sequence). The CDR3 consists of 13 residues. CDR3 region: CAWHRGATDGYTF. The CDR3 DNA reads as TGTGCCTGGCACCGGGGGGCAACGGATGGCTACACCTTC.

This clone was counted a single time. The chain links TRBV4-3 to TRBJ2-5; 7 nucleotides agree with TRBD2. Matching the DNA end better, TRBJ2-7 makes the J call doubtful. This CDR3 comprises 14 residues. Germline V CDR1 and CDR2: LGHNA, YSLEER. CDR3 DNA: TGCGCCAGCAGCCAAGGCGGGGAGGGTTACGAGCAGTACTTC. Its translation is CASSQGGEGYEQYF.

The chain employs TRBV2 and TRBJ2-5; TRBD2 aligns across 7 bases. CDR1 and CDR2 (germline): SNHLY, FYNNEI. V lost 3 bases to trimming and J lost 2 bases; unmatched junction nucleotides: 3. This CDR3 spans 14 amino acids. This CDR3 reads CASSEASGQETQYF. DNA of the CDR3: TGTGCCAGCAGTGAGGCTAGCGGACAAGAGACCCAGTACTTC.

The chain uses TRBV5-1 and TRBJ1-1, with D possibly TRBD1 on 5 matching bases. V was pared by 1 base and J by 5 bases, with 12 bases between. Looked up from germline, CDR1 is SGHRS and CDR2 is YFSETQ. This CDR3 has 14 amino acids. In nucleotides, the CDR3 is TGCGCCAGCAGCTTGTGGGGGGTGAGGACTGAAGCTTTCTTT. Its protein product is CASSLWGVRTEAFF.

The chain combines TRBV19 with TRBJ1-5; maybe TRBD1 (6 bases). The germline gives CDR1 LNHDA, CDR2 SQIVND (reference sequence). V was trimmed by 3 bases and J by 2 bases, leaving 11 bases between them. CDR3 length: 15 amino acids. CDR3 sequence: CASSILGAGNQPQHF. CDR3 nucleotide sequence: TGTGCCAGTAGTATTTTGGGGGCGGGCAATCAGCCCCAGCATTTT.

CDR3 residues: CASSFREQETQYF. CDR3 DNA: TGTGCCAGCAGTTTCCGGGAACAAGAGACCCAGTACTTC. This chain links TRBV27 with TRBJ2-5; TRBD2 might be the D (5 bases). The CDR3 length is 13 residues. The germline CDR1 and CDR2 sequences are MNHEY and SMNVEV (reference sequence). V lost 3 bases and J lost 2, with 7 bases in between.

In DNA form, the CDR3 reads TGTGCCAGCAGTTATTTAACAGGCTCTGAAGCTTTCTTT. Translated, it gives CASSYLTGSEAFF. J is TRBJ1-1 and V is TRBV6-6; D is possibly TRBD1 (5 bases). With 3 bases removed from V and 6 bases from J, the gap between germline ends came to 11 bases. The CDR3 is made up of 13 amino acids. The germline V gene encodes CDR1 MNHNY and CDR2 SVGAGI (reference sequence).

The table lists this clone with a count of one. Germline is not matched at one junction end, which may reflect a read error. Different DNA sequences within this sample yield the same CDR3. The V gene is TRBV9, the J gene TRBJ1-1; TRBD1 matches at 7 bases. The germline CDR1 and CDR2 sequences are SGDLS and YYNGEE. The CDR3 extends over 14 amino acids. This CDR3 reads CASSVVQGETEAFF. The CDR3 DNA reads TGCGCCAGCAGCGTAGTTCAGGGGGAAACTGAAGCTTTCTTT.

The chain carries TRBV29-1 and TRBJ2-7; 8 positions match TRBD1. Germline V gene sequence: CDR1 SQVTM, CDR2 ANQGSEA. Germline trimming cut 6 bases from V and 1 base from J; bases unmatched to any gene: 5. The CDR3 is 13 residues long. The CDR3 region is CSVRQGNSYEQYF. Written as DNA, the CDR3 is TGCAGCGTACGACAGGGGAATTCCTACGAGCAGTACTTC.

This chain uses TRBV7-9 with TRBJ2-7; TRBD1 agrees at 7 bases. The CDR3 has 12 residues. Germline-derived CDR1 and CDR2 are SEHNR and FQNEAQ (reference sequence). J lost 6 bases, V lost 5 bases, and 4 bases had no gene match. CDR3 DNA sequence: TGTGCCAGCAGCCTCTACAGGGGCGAGCAGTACTTC. Translating gives CASSLYRGEQYF.

V and J are TRBV7-2 and TRBJ1-5, with 7 bases identical to TRBD1. The V gene's germline CDR1 is SGHTA and CDR2 FQGNSA. Trimming at V came to 4 bases and at J to 6 bases, leaving 3 bases not matched to a gene. The CDR3 is 13 amino acids. The CDR3 nucleotides are TGTGCCAGCAGCTACAGGGGTAGTCAGCCCCAGCATTTT. Its protein product is CASSYRGSQPQHF.

V is TRBV28 and J is TRBJ2-1; 8 positions match TRBD2. This CDR3 has 14 amino acids. Germline V gene data show CDR1 as MDHEN and CDR2 as SYDVKM. V gave up 11 bases and J gave up 1 base; unmatched junction bases: 7. The CDR3, as DNA: TGTGCCGCGGGGGGCGGGGGTTCCTACAATGAGCAGTTCTTC. Translated, it gives CAAGGGGSYNEQFF.

The chain is built from TRBV7-9 and TRBJ2-4, with D possibly matching TRBD1 (5 bases). V lost 5 bases, J lost 3 bases, and 14 bases lay in between. Germline CDR1 reads SEHNR; CDR2 reads FQNEAQ (reference sequence). CDR3 size: 15 residues. CDR3 DNA: TGTGCCAGCAGCCGTCCAGGGTTGGACAAAAACATTCAGTACTTC. It translates to CASSRPGLDKNIQYF.

This clone was observed a handful of times. V usage is TRBV5-1 and J usage is TRBJ2-1; the D is unclear. This CDR3 region has 14 residues. Germline V gives CDR1 SGHRS, CDR2 YFSETQ. With 2 bases removed from V and 8 bases from J, the gap between germline ends came to 14 bases. The CDR3 is CASSFGATVDEQFF. In nucleotides, the CDR3 is TGCGCCAGCAGCTTCGGCGCTACAGTTGATGAGCAGTTCTTC.

The rearrangement links TRBV27 to TRBJ2-3; 8 bases align to TRBD1. From germline, CDR1 is MNHEY and CDR2 SMNVEV (reference sequence). V lost 8 bases, J lost 3 bases, and 10 bases stayed unmatched. CDR3 length: 15 amino acids. CDR3 sequence reads: CASRTQGARTDTQYF. The CDR3 DNA reads TGTGCCAGCCGCACCCAGGGGGCTCGTACAGATACGCAGTATTTT.

This clone appeared a single time. The chain has TRBV11-2 and TRBJ2-2; D possibly corresponds to TRBD2 (6 bases). V lost 0 bases and J lost 7, with 12 bases in between. This CDR3 has 15 amino acids. Germline V lookup: CDR1 SGHAT, CDR2 FQNNGV. As DNA, the CDR3 is TGTGCCAGCAGCTTAGAGGGCGGGATTGGCGGGGAGCTGTTTTTT. It codes for CASSLEGGIGGELFF.

The chain combines TRBV10-3 with TRBJ1-5; D remains ambiguous. Trimming took off 11 bases at V and 0 bases at J, with 11 bases between the two ends. The CDR3 contains 13 residues. Germline CDR1 and CDR2: ENHRY and SYGVKD. CDR3 coding DNA: TGTGCCGGCCAAACCGATAGCAATCAGCCCCAGCATTTT. Translation gives CAGQTDSNQPQHF.

This clone was picked up a small number of times. The rearrangement links TRBV6-6 to TRBJ2-3; 10 bases line up with TRBD2. With V trimmed by 5 bases and J by 6 bases, 8 bases remained unmatched. Per the germline V gene, CDR1 is MNHNY and CDR2 is SVGAGI (reference sequence). The CDR3 loop spans 15 amino acids. As DNA, the CDR3 is TGTGCCAGCAGTCGACTAGCGGGTCAACCGGATACGCAGTATTTT. This translates into CASSRLAGQPDTQYF.

The genes are TRBV4-1 and TRBJ2-5, with TRBD2 matching 8 bases. Germline V gene sequence: CDR1 MGHRA, CDR2 YSYEKL. This CDR3 spans 16 amino acids. With V trimmed by 0 bases and J by 1 base, 4 bases remained unmatched. The CDR3 sequence: CASSQEWLAGQETQYF. The CDR3, as DNA: TGCGCCAGCAGCCAAGAGTGGCTAGCGGGCCAAGAGACCCAGTACTTC.

CDR3 sequence: CASSRDNPGANVLTF. The CDR3 DNA follows: TGTGCCAGCAGCAGAGACAATCCTGGGGCCAACGTCCTGACTTTC. The chain has TRBV21-1 and TRBJ2-6; TRBD1 is the table's D call, not checked against the DNA. TRBV21-1 is annotated as a pseudogene. The CDR3 has 15 amino acids.